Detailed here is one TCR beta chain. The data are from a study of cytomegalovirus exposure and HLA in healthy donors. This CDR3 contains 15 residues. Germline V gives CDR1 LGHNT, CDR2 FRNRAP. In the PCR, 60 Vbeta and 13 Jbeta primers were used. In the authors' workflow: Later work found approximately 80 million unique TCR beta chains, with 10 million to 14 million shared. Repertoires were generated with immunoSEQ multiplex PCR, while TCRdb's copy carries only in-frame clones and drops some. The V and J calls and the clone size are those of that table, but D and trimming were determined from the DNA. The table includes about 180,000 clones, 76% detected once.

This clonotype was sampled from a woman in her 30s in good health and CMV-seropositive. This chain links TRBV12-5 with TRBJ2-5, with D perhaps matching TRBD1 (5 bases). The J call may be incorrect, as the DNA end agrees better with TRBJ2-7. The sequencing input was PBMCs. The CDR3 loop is CASGLGGRTTYEQYF. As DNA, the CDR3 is TGTGCTAGTGGTTTGGGGGGCCGCACTACCTACGAGCAGTACTTC.